This T cell receptor (beta chain) was documented in a study of blood T cells in healthy people across ages. Looked up from germline, CDR1 is SNHLY and CDR2 is FYNNEI. Trimming at V came to 10 bases and at J to 4 bases, leaving 6 bases not matched to a gene. The CDR3 contains 13 residues. The second PCR ran roughly 6 to 11 cycles with a sample-barcoded 5' primer and J-beta primers. TCRdb processed the 5' RACE reads anew with MiXCR; each CDR3 protein has one entry. The sample carries around 1.5 million distinct CDR3 sequences, 45% to 70% recorded once. The sequenced sample was blood. The TCR sequence derives from a man in his late teens or twenties in good health. The J gene is TRBJ1-4, the V gene TRBV2, with 7 bases matching TRBD1. The CDR3 DNA sequence: TGTGCCACACAGGGGTGGAGTAATGAAAAACTGTTTTTT. Translated, it gives CATQGWSNEKLFF.